The clone carrying this T cell receptor (delta chain) occurred a few times. This CDR3 comprises 17 residues. From germline, CDR1 is TSWWSYY and CDR2 QGS. V lost 4 bases, J lost 3 bases, and 10 bases stayed unmatched. This entry comes from a study of gamma-delta T cells after stem cell transplantation. TCRdb reprocessed the RT-PCR reads through CATT. The top ten hold 3.5% to 4% of the sample, which has about 14,000 delta-chain clones, around 33% seen once. The sequenced sample was gamma-delta T cells. The clonotype comes from a human donor. It is not recorded whose cells these are; they may come from a transplant donor. V and J are TRDV1 and TRDJ1, with 11 bases lining up with TRDD3. The CDR3 nucleotides are TGTGCTCTTGGGGTACTTCTCGCTGGGGGATACTCCGATAAACTCATCTTT. Protein: CALGVLLAGGYSDKLIF.